The 19 T cell receptor beta chains below all came from one sample that was sequenced in a study of blood T cell repertoires in COVID-19. Measured with immunoSEQ multiplex PCR; TCRdb has only the in-frame clones, and not every one. The table records some 74,000 clones, approximately 80% of them present only once. Material: peripheral blood. The receptors shown here come from a woman older than 75 with active or convalescent COVID-19.

The chain uses TRBV30 and TRBJ2-3; no firm D call. The V end lost 1 base, the J end lost 1 base, and 6 bases lay between the germline ends. This CDR3 spans 13 amino acids. Per the germline V gene, CDR1 is GTSNPN and CDR2 is SVGIG (reference sequence). CDR3 nucleotide sequence: TGTGCCTGGAGTGGTATAGGCACAGATACGCAGTATTTT. Its translation: CAWSGIGTDTQYF.

The genes are TRBV7-2 and TRBJ2-7; tentatively, D is TRBD1 (5 bases). The CDR3 contains 14 residues. Germline V gene lookup returns CDR1 SGHTA and CDR2 FQGNSA. With 4 bases removed from V and 5 bases from J, the gap between germline ends came to 15 bases. CDR3 in amino acids: CASSSSARAHEQYF. For the CDR3, the DNA is TGTGCCAGCAGCTCCTCTGCCAGGGCCCACGAGCAGTACTTC. The full variable domain, in which reference TRBV7-2 and TRBJ2-7 provide the parts outside the CDR3, is GAGVSQSPSNKVTEKGKDVELRCDPISGHTALYWYRQSLGQGLEFLIYFQGNSAPDKSGLPSDRFSAERTGGSVSTLTIQRTQQEDSAVYLCASSSSARAHEQYFGPGTRLTVT.

In this sample, this clone turned up once. J is TRBJ1-6 and V is TRBV6-1; TRBD1 aligns across 9 bases. This CDR3 is built from 15 residues. Germline V gives CDR1 MNHNS, CDR2 SASEGT. With 8 bases clipped from V and 7 bases from J, the junction kept 9 bases outside the gene matches. The CDR3 nucleotides read TGTGCCAGCGCGAAGGGACAGGGCGGCAATTCACCCCTCCACTTT. Residues: CASAKGQGGNSPLHF.

The V gene is TRBV7-9, the J gene TRBJ2-5; D remains ambiguous. Deletions cut 5 bases from V and 5 bases from J, with 12 bases between. The CDR3 runs 13 residues. Germline V gene lookup returns CDR1 SEHNR and CDR2 FQNEAQ (reference sequence). CDR3 in amino acids: CASSPLGWETQYF. CDR3 DNA: TGTGCCAGCAGCCCTCTAGGTTGGGAGACCCAGTACTTC. The full variable domain, its missing parts supplied by reference TRBV7-9 and TRBJ2-5, is DTGVSQNPRHKITKRGQNVTFRCDPISEHNRLYWYRQTLGQGPEFLTYFQNEAQLEKSRLLSDRFSAERPKGSFSTLEIQRTEQGDSAMYLCASSPLGWETQYFGPGTRLLVL.

The sample holds one count of this clone. The chain has TRBV28 and TRBJ2-1, with 11 positions matching TRBD2. V trimming: 1 base; J trimming: 8 bases; junction bases outside the gene matches: 7. Germline assignment: CDR1 MDHEN and CDR2 SYDVKM. The CDR3 runs 16 residues. The CDR3 region is CASSLSASGGNYEQFF. In DNA form, the CDR3 reads TGTGCCAGCAGTTTATCGGCTAGCGGGGGGAACTATGAGCAGTTCTTC.

The V and J genes are TRBV4-2 and TRBJ1-1, with D possibly TRBD1 on 5 matching bases. V was cut by 1 base and J by 6 bases, with 15 bases left in between. Germline CDR1 LGHNA, CDR2 YNFKEQ. The length of the CDR3 is 15 residues. The CDR3 bases are TGTGCCAGCAGCCAAGTGTTGGTCAGGGTCCCTGAAGCTTTCTTT. Amino acid sequence: CASSQVLVRVPEAFF.

V and J are TRBV7-2 and TRBJ1-4; D remains ambiguous. The germline V gene has CDR1 SGHTA and CDR2 FQGNSA. The V end was cut by 3 bases, the J end by 7 bases, with 18 bases between. The CDR3 is made up of 16 amino acids. CDR3 nucleotide sequence: TGTGCCAGCAGCTTGGAGGTCGCCCGTCGGGGTGAAAAACTGTTTTTT. Translating it yields CASSLEVARRGEKLFF. The full variable domain, with the rest looked up from reference TRBV7-2 and TRBJ1-4, is GAGVSQSPSNKVTEKGKDVELRCDPISGHTALYWYRQSLGQGLEFLIYFQGNSAPDKSGLPSDRFSAERTGGSVSTLTIQRTQQEDSAVYLCASSLEVARRGEKLFFGSGTQLSVL.

J is TRBJ1-1 and V is TRBV5-1, with D possibly matching TRBD1 (5 bases). Germline V gene lookup returns CDR1 SGHRS and CDR2 YFSETQ. V was pared by 4 bases and J by 0 bases, with 10 bases between. The CDR3 consists of 14 residues. The CDR3 region is CASSEEQVNTEAFF. CDR3 sequence (DNA): TGCGCCAGCAGCGAGGAACAGGTGAACACTGAAGCTTTCTTT.

The J gene is TRBJ1-6, the V gene TRBV27; tentatively, D is TRBD1 (6 bases). Germline CDR1 and CDR2: MNHEY and SMNVEV (reference sequence). The CDR3 is 15 residues long. Trimming took off 6 bases at V and 5 bases at J, with 14 bases between the two ends. The CDR3 sequence: CASRPWTANNSPLHF. In DNA form, the CDR3 reads TGTGCCAGCAGACCATGGACAGCGAATAATTCACCCCTCCACTTT.

This clone was counted once. The chain carries TRBV5-1 and TRBJ1-1; a weak D match, TRBD1 (6 bases). V lost 6 bases to trimming and J lost 4 bases, with 25 bases between them. The CDR3 is made up of 17 amino acids. Germline CDR1 is SGHRS and CDR2 is YFSETQ. The CDR3 nucleotides read TGCGCCAGCACCTATAGTACAGGGTCGGGGATGGGCACTGAAGCTTTCTTT. Translation gives CASTYSTGSGMGTEAFF.

The chain joins TRBV11-3 to TRBJ2-3; 9 nucleotides line up with TRBD2. V shed 6 bases, J shed 4 bases, and the junction held 8 bases outside the gene matches. The CDR3 extends over 15 amino acids. Germline V lookup: CDR1 SGHNT, CDR2 YENEEA. The CDR3 bases are TGTGCCAGCAGGGGGGGTGTAGCGGGAGCAGATACGCAGTATTTT. Its translation is CASRGGVAGADTQYF.

This sequence joins TRBV29-1 and TRBJ2-7; D is perhaps TRBD2 (5 bases). CDR1 is SQVTM, CDR2 ANQGSEA, per germline. V was clipped by 4 bases and J by 6 bases, with 16 bases between them. This CDR3 region has 13 residues. In nucleotides, the CDR3 is TGCAGCGTTGTCCAAGGGTCGGGGTTCGAGCAGTACTTC. Translation: CSVVQGSGFEQYF.

The genes are TRBV12-3 or TRBV12-4 and TRBJ1-6; no definite D call. V was clipped by 1 base and J by 13 bases, with 11 bases between them. This CDR3 contains 13 residues. Written as DNA, the CDR3 is TGTGCCAGCAGTTTAGTCGCGGGGTTCCCCCTCCACTTT. Residues: CASSLVAGFPLHF.

This chain's CDR3 is CASSLGAGFDYGYTF. In nucleotides, the CDR3 is TGTGCCAGCAGCTTAGGTGCAGGCTTCGACTATGGCTACACCTTC. The chain has TRBV7-9 and TRBJ1-2; unclear D gene. V dropped 1 base and J dropped 3 bases, with 12 bases sitting between them. The CDR3 spans 15 residues. Per the germline V gene, CDR1 is SEHNR and CDR2 is FQNEAQ (reference sequence).

This clone was detected only once. J is TRBJ2-1 and V is TRBV6-2 or TRBV6-3, with 12 bases that match TRBD2. The CDR3 contains 16 residues. Per germline, CDR1 MNHEY and CDR2 SVGEGT. Trimming removed 2 bases from V and 8 bases from J; junction bases left unmatched: 7. The CDR3 reads CASSYPLAGGSYEQFF. The CDR3 DNA follows: TGTGCCAGCAGTTACCCGCTAGCGGGGGGGAGCTATGAGCAGTTCTTC.

This chain links TRBV4-1 with TRBJ2-1; D may be TRBD1 (8 bases). CDR3 length: 20 residues. V was shortened by 5 bases and J by 4 bases, with 30 bases between the two germline ends. The germline V gene encodes CDR1 MGHRA and CDR2 YSYEKL. CDR3 nucleotides: TGCGCCAGCAGCTTCAGGATGGGACAGGTACTAGCGAGAAATTACAATGAGCAGTTCTTC. Translated, it gives CASSFRMGQVLARNYNEQFF.

J is TRBJ1-3 and V is TRBV9; possibly TRBD1 for D (6 bases). V was clipped by 2 bases and J by 4 bases, with 13 bases between them. Germline V gene sequence: CDR1 SGDLS, CDR2 YYNGEE. The CDR3 has 15 amino acids. CDR3 amino acids: CASSVKTGAGNTIYF. As DNA, the CDR3 is TGTGCCAGCAGCGTTAAGACAGGCGCCGGAAACACCATATATTTT.

The chain uses TRBV4-1 and TRBJ1-2; the D is unclear. V was clipped by 0 bases and J by 5 bases, with 13 bases between them. CDR1 is MGHRA and CDR2 is YSYEKL in the germline V gene. The CDR3 has 15 residues. CDR3 residues: CASSQDSGIKYGYTF. CDR3 coding DNA: TGCGCCAGCAGCCAAGATTCAGGAATTAAATATGGCTACACCTTC.

This clone is a singleton in its sample. The same CDR3 is also encoded by other DNA sequences in this sample. The J gene is TRBJ2-5, the V gene TRBV7-3; 10 bases are shared with TRBD1. This CDR3 spans 15 amino acids. J gave up 4 bases and V 0 bases, and 2 bases lay outside the gene matches. CDR1 is SGHTA, CDR2 FQGTGA, per germline. This chain's CDR3 is CASSLTTGGLETQYF. The CDR3 DNA is TGTGCCAGCAGCTTAACGACAGGGGGCTTAGAGACCCAGTACTTC.